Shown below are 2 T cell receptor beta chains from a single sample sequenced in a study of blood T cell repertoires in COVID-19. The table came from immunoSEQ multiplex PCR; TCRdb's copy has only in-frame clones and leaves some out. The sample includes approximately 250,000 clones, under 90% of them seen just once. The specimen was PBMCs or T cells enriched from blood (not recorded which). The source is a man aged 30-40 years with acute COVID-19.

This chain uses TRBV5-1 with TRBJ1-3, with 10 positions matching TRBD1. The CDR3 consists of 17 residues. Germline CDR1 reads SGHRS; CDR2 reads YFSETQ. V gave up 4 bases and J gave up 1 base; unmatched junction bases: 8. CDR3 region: CASSPDRGTFSGNTIYF. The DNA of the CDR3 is TGCGCCAGCAGCCCGGACAGGGGGACCTTTTCTGGAAACACCATATATTTT.

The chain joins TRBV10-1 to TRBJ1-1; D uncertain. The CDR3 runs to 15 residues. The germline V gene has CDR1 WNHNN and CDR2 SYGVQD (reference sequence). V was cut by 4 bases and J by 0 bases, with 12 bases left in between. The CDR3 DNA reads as TGCGCCAGCAGTGTCAGACGAACTATGAACACTGAAGCTTTCTTT. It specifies CASSVRRTMNTEAFF.